Given below is one TCR beta chain in context. Its antigen specificity is not known. Base quality data are lacking; no much larger clone is found one base away. This entry belongs to a study of T cells in localized non-small cell lung cancer (TCRdb year 2020). Background on the whole study: T cell repertoires of fewer than 250 early-stage NSCLC patients were analyzed, with tumors being compared against uninvolved tumor-adjacent lungs. The cohort consisted of 236 treatment-naive NSCLC patients whose localized lung tumors had been resected. A mean age of approximately 70 years was recorded for the NSCLC patients, of whom 129 were male and about a hundred were female.

At diagnosis, tumor, uninvolved tumor-adjacent lung and peripheral blood were collected and then preserved as a mix of FFPE and fresh-frozen material. For TCR repertoire profiling, blood samples were analyzed in the form of peripheral blood mononuclear cells. TCR beta CDR3 regions were sequenced from DNA using the immunoSEQ Assay. The source study handled its data this way. To compute T cell density, TCR beta template counts were normalized to usable DNA, which was estimated by amplifying housekeeping genes. Richness was estimated using the preseqR package, with extrapolation to 400,000 templates for PBMC samples and to 120,000 templates for tissue samples. Clonality was defined as one minus Pielou's evenness. Tissue-enriched TCRs were identified through differential abundance testing performed on productive amino-acid clonotypes, with a minimum total count of 5 and an alpha of 0.1. The Jaccard Index and the Morisita Overlap Index were used to measure repertoire overlap between compartments. GLIPH grouped TCR beta CDR3s together with public tetramer-defined viral CDR3s, and a viral motif had to include at least three viral sequences and show V-gene enrichment. TCRdb retrieved this table from immuneACCESS and kept in-frame rearrangements only. Not all clones are present; in checked studies, unresolved V genes account for under half, and no reason is known for the remainder. The V and J calls and clone size are taken from that table; D and trimming were inferred from the DNA. Here the sample has about 33,000 clones; roughly 90% occur a single time. The ten top clones hold around 3.9% of the sample.

Including cysteine and phenylalanine, the CDR3 has 13 amino acids. Only the CDR3 DNA stays, 39 bases, in frame from base 1. V was cut back by 5 bases and J by 4 bases, leaving a gap of 11 bases between them. CDR1 and CDR2 are drawn from the germline V gene: KGHSH, LQKENI. Paper-wide results and their limitations: Of the top 100 tumor clones, a median of roughly 53 were detected in paired uninvolved adjacent lung; approximately 30 were also among that lung's top 100. Multi-region tumor sequencing was not performed, so intratumor heterogeneity could not be excluded. Uninvolved tumor-adjacent lung showed the highest T cell clonality, higher than tumor, which suggests more focused antigenic responses in the uninvolved tumor-adjacent lung. Because the study design was exploratory, TCR variables were selected using unadjusted p-values without false-discovery rate correction. Higher T cell density in blood was associated with longer overall survival, whereas higher clonality in adjacent lung was associated with shorter survival.

The TCR sequence derives from a man aged 35 to 69 with stage I lung adenocarcinoma. The chain was built from TRBV18 and TRBJ1-1, with TRBD1 perhaps the D gene, on 5 matching bases. This sample comprised peripheral blood, obtained before any cancer treatment. The nucleotides read TGTGCCAGCTCATCCCAGGGCCGCACTGAAGCTTTCTTT. This gives the protein CASSSQGRTEAFF.